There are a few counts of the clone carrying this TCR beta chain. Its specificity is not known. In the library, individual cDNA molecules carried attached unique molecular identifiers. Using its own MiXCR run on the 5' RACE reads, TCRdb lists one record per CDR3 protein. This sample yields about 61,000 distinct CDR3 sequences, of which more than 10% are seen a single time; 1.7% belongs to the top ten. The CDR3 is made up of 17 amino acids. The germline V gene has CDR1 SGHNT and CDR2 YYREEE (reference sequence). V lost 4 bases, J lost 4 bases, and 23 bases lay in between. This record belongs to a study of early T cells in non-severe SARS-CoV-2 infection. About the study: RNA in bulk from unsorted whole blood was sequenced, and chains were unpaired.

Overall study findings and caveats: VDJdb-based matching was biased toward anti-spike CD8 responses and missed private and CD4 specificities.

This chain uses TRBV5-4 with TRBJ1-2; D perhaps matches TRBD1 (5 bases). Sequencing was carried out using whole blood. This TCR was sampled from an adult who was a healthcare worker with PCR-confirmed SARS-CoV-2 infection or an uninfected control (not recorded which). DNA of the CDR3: TGTGCCAGCAGCCCCCTATCTACGGGGCGCGGTAGCTATGGCTACACCTTC. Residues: CASSPLSTGRGSYGYTF.